The source of this TCR beta chain is a study of cytomegalovirus exposure and HLA in healthy donors. The PCR used 60 Vbeta and 13 Jbeta primers. Profiling relied on immunoSEQ multiplex PCR, and the TCRdb table lists in-frame clones only, not all of them. The profile covers about 150,000 clones, with under 90% appearing a single time and roughly 5.2% taken by the ten largest. The CDR3 has 17 amino acids. V gave up 4 bases and J gave up 5 bases; unmatched junction bases: 14. The V gene's germline CDR1 is SGHRS and CDR2 YFSETQ. The study's findings and limits: Association with HLA alleles at 0.05 false discovery rate was found for 16,951 TCR beta sequences in a later analysis. Apparent HLA restriction characterized most CMV-associated TCR beta chains in a later analysis.

A remark on this clone: Its target is unknown.

The rearrangement links TRBV5-1 to TRBJ1-2, with 10 positions matching TRBD1. The source of this sequence is a man between 18 and 29 years old in good health and CMV-seronegative. Sequencing used PBMCs. The CDR3 DNA sequence: TGCGCCAGCAGCAGCAACCCCGGGACAGGGGTAGATTATGGCTACACCTTC. Translation: CASSSNPGTGVDYGYTF.